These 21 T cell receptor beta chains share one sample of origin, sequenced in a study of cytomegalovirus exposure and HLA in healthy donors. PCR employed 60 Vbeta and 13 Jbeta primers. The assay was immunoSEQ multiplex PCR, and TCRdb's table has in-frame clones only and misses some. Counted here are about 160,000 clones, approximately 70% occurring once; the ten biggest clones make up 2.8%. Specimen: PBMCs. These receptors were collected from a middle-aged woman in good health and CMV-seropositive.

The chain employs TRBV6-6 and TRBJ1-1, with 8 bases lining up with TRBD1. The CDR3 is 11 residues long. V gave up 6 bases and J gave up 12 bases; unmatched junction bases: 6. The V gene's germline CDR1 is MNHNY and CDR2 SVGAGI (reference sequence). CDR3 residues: CASSYDRGTFF. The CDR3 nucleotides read TGTGCCAGCAGCTATGACAGGGGAACTTTCTTT.

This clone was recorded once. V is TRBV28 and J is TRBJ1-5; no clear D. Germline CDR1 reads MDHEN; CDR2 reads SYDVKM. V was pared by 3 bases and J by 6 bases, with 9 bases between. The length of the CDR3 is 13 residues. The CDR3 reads CASSFQVGQPQHF. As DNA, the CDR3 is TGTGCCAGCAGTTTTCAGGTCGGTCAGCCCCAGCATTTT. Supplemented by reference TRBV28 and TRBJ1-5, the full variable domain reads DVKVTQSSRYLVKRTGEKVFLECVQDMDHENMFWYRQDPGLGLRLIYFSYDVKMKEKGDIPEGYSVSREKKERFSLILESASTNQTSMYLCASSFQVGQPQHFGDGTRLSIL.

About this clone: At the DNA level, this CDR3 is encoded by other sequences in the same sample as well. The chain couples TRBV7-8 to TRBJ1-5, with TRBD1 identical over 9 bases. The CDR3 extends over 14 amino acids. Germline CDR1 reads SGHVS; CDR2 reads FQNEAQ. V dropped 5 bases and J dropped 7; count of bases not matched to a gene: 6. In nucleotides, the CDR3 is TGTGCCAGCAGCCGTGGACAGGGGTCGCAGCCCCAGCATTTT. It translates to CASSRGQGSQPQHF.

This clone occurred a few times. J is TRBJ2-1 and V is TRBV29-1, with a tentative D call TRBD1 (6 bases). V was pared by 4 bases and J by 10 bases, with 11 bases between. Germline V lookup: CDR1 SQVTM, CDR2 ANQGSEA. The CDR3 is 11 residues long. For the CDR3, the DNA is TGCAGCGTTGGGACAGTCAAGGAGCAGTTCTTC. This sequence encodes CSVGTVKEQFF.

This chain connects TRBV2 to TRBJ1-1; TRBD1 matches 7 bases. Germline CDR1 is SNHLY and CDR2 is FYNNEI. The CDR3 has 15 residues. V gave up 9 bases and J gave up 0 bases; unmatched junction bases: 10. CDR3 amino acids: CASVRGQTMNTEAFF. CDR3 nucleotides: TGTGCCAGTGTCCGGGGACAGACCATGAACACTGAAGCTTTCTTT.

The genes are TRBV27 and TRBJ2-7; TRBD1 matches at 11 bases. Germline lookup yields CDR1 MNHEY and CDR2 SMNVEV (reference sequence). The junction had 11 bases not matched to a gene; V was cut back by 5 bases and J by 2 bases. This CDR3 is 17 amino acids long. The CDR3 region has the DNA TGTGCCAGCAGTAACCCGGGACAGGGGGGGGCCGCCTACGAGCAGTACTTC. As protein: CASSNPGQGGAAYEQYF.

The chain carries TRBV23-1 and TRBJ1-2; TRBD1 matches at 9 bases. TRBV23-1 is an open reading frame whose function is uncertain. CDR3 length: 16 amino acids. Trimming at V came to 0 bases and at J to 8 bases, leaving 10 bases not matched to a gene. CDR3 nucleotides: TGCGCCAGCAGTCAATCTTGGACAGGGGACTCCTGGGGCTACACCTTC. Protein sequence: CASSQSWTGDSWGYTF.

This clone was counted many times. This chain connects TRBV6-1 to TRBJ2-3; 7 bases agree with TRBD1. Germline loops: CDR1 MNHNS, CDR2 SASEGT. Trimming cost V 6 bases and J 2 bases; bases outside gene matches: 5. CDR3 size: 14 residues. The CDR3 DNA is TGTGCCAGCAGGAGAGGGGGCGCCACAGATACGCAGTATTTT. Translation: CASRRGGATDTQYF.

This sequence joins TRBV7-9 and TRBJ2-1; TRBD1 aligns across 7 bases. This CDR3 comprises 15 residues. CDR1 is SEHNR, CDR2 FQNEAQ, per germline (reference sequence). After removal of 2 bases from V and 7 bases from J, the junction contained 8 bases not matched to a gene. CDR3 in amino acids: CASSLTGVSGNEQFF. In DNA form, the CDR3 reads TGTGCCAGCAGCTTAACAGGGGTGTCGGGGAATGAGCAGTTCTTC.

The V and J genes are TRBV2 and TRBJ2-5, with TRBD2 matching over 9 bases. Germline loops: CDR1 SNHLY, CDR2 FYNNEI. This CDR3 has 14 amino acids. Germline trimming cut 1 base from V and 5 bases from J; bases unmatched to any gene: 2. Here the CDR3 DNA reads TGTGCCAGCAGTGAAGGTAGCGGGGGCGAGACCCAGTACTTC. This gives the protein CASSEGSGGETQYF.

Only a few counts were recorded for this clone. The CDR3 loop reads CASIADPDTEAFF. CDR3 in DNA: TGTGCCAGCATTGCGGATCCGGACACTGAAGCTTTCTTT. The J gene is TRBJ1-1, the V gene TRBV6-5, with unresolved D. Germline lookup yields CDR1 MNHEY and CDR2 SVGAGI. The ends were cut back, 7 bases at V and 3 bases at J, with 12 bases in the middle. The CDR3 totals 13 residues.

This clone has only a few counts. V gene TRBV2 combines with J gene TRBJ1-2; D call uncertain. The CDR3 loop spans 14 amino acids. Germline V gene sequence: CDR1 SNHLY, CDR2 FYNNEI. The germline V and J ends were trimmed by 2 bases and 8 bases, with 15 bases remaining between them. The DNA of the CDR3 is TGTGCCAGCAGTGAACCGGGAATCACGGAGGGCTACACCTTC. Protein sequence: CASSEPGITEGYTF.

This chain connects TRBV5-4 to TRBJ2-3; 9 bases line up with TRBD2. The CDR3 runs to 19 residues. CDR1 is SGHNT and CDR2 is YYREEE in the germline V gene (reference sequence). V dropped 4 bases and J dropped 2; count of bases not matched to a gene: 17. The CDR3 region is CASSRGGAGGLSYTDTQYF. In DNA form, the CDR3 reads TGTGCCAGCAGCCGAGGGGGGGCGGGGGGGTTATCGTACACAGATACGCAGTATTTT.

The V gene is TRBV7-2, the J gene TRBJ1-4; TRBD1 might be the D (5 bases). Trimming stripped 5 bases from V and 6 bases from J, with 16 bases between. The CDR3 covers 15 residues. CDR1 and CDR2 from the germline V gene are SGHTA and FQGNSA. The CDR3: CASSGGETFHEKLFF. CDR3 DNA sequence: TGTGCCAGCAGCGGAGGGGAGACCTTTCATGAAAAACTGTTTTTT.

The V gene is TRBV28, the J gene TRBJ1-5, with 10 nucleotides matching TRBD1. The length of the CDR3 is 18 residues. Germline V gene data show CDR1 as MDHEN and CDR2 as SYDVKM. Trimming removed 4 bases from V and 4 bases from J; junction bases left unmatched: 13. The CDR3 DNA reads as TGTGCCAGCAGTTCTAAAATCCGGGACAGGGGTTGGAATCAGCCCCAGCATTTT. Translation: CASSSKIRDRGWNQPQHF.

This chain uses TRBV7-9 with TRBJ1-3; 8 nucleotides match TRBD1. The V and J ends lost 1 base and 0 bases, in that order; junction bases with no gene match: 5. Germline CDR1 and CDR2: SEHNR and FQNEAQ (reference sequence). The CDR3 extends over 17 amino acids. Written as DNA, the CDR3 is TGTGCCAGCAGCTTAGGGACAGGGTTTTTCTCTGGAAACACCATATATTTT. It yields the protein CASSLGTGFFSGNTIYF.

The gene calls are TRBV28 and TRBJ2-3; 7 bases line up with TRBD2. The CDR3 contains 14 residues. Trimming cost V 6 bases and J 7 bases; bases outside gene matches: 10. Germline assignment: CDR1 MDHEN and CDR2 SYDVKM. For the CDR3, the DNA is TGTGCCAGCAGGAGGGAGGGCTGGAGAAATACGCAGTATTTT. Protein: CASRREGWRNTQYF.

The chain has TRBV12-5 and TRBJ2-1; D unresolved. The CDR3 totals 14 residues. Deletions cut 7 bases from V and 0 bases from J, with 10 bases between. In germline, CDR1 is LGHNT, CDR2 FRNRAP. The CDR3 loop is CASAAGGSYNEQFF. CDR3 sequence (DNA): TGTGCTAGTGCCGCTGGCGGCTCCTACAATGAGCAGTTCTTC.

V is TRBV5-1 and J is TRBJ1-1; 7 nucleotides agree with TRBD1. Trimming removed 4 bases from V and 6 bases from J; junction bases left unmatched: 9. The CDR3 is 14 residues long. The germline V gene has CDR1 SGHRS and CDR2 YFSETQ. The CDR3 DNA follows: TGCGCCAGCAGCACCGGGACAGAAGCCGCTGAAGCTTTCTTT. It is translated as CASSTGTEAAEAFF. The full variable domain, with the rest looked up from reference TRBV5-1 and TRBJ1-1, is KAGVTQTPRYLIKTRGQQVTLSCSPISGHRSVSWYQQTPGQGLQFLFEYFSETQRNKGNFPGRFSGRQFSNSRSEMNVSTLELGDSALYLCASSTGTEAAEAFFGQGTRLTVV.

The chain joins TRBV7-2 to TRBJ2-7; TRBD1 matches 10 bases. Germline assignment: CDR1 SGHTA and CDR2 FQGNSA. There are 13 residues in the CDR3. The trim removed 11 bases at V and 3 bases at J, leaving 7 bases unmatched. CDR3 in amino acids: CAAGGDRGYEQYF. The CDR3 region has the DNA TGTGCCGCAGGTGGGGACAGGGGCTACGAGCAGTACTTC.

The CDR3 DNA sequence: TGCGCCAGCAGCTTCTCAGGGACAGAGTACAATGAGCAGTTCTTC. This translates into CASSFSGTEYNEQFF. This chain links TRBV5-1 with TRBJ2-1; 7 bases fit TRBD1. CDR1 SGHRS and CDR2 YFSETQ come from the germline V gene. V dropped 2 bases and J dropped 4; count of bases not matched to a gene: 6. This CDR3 is 15 amino acids long.